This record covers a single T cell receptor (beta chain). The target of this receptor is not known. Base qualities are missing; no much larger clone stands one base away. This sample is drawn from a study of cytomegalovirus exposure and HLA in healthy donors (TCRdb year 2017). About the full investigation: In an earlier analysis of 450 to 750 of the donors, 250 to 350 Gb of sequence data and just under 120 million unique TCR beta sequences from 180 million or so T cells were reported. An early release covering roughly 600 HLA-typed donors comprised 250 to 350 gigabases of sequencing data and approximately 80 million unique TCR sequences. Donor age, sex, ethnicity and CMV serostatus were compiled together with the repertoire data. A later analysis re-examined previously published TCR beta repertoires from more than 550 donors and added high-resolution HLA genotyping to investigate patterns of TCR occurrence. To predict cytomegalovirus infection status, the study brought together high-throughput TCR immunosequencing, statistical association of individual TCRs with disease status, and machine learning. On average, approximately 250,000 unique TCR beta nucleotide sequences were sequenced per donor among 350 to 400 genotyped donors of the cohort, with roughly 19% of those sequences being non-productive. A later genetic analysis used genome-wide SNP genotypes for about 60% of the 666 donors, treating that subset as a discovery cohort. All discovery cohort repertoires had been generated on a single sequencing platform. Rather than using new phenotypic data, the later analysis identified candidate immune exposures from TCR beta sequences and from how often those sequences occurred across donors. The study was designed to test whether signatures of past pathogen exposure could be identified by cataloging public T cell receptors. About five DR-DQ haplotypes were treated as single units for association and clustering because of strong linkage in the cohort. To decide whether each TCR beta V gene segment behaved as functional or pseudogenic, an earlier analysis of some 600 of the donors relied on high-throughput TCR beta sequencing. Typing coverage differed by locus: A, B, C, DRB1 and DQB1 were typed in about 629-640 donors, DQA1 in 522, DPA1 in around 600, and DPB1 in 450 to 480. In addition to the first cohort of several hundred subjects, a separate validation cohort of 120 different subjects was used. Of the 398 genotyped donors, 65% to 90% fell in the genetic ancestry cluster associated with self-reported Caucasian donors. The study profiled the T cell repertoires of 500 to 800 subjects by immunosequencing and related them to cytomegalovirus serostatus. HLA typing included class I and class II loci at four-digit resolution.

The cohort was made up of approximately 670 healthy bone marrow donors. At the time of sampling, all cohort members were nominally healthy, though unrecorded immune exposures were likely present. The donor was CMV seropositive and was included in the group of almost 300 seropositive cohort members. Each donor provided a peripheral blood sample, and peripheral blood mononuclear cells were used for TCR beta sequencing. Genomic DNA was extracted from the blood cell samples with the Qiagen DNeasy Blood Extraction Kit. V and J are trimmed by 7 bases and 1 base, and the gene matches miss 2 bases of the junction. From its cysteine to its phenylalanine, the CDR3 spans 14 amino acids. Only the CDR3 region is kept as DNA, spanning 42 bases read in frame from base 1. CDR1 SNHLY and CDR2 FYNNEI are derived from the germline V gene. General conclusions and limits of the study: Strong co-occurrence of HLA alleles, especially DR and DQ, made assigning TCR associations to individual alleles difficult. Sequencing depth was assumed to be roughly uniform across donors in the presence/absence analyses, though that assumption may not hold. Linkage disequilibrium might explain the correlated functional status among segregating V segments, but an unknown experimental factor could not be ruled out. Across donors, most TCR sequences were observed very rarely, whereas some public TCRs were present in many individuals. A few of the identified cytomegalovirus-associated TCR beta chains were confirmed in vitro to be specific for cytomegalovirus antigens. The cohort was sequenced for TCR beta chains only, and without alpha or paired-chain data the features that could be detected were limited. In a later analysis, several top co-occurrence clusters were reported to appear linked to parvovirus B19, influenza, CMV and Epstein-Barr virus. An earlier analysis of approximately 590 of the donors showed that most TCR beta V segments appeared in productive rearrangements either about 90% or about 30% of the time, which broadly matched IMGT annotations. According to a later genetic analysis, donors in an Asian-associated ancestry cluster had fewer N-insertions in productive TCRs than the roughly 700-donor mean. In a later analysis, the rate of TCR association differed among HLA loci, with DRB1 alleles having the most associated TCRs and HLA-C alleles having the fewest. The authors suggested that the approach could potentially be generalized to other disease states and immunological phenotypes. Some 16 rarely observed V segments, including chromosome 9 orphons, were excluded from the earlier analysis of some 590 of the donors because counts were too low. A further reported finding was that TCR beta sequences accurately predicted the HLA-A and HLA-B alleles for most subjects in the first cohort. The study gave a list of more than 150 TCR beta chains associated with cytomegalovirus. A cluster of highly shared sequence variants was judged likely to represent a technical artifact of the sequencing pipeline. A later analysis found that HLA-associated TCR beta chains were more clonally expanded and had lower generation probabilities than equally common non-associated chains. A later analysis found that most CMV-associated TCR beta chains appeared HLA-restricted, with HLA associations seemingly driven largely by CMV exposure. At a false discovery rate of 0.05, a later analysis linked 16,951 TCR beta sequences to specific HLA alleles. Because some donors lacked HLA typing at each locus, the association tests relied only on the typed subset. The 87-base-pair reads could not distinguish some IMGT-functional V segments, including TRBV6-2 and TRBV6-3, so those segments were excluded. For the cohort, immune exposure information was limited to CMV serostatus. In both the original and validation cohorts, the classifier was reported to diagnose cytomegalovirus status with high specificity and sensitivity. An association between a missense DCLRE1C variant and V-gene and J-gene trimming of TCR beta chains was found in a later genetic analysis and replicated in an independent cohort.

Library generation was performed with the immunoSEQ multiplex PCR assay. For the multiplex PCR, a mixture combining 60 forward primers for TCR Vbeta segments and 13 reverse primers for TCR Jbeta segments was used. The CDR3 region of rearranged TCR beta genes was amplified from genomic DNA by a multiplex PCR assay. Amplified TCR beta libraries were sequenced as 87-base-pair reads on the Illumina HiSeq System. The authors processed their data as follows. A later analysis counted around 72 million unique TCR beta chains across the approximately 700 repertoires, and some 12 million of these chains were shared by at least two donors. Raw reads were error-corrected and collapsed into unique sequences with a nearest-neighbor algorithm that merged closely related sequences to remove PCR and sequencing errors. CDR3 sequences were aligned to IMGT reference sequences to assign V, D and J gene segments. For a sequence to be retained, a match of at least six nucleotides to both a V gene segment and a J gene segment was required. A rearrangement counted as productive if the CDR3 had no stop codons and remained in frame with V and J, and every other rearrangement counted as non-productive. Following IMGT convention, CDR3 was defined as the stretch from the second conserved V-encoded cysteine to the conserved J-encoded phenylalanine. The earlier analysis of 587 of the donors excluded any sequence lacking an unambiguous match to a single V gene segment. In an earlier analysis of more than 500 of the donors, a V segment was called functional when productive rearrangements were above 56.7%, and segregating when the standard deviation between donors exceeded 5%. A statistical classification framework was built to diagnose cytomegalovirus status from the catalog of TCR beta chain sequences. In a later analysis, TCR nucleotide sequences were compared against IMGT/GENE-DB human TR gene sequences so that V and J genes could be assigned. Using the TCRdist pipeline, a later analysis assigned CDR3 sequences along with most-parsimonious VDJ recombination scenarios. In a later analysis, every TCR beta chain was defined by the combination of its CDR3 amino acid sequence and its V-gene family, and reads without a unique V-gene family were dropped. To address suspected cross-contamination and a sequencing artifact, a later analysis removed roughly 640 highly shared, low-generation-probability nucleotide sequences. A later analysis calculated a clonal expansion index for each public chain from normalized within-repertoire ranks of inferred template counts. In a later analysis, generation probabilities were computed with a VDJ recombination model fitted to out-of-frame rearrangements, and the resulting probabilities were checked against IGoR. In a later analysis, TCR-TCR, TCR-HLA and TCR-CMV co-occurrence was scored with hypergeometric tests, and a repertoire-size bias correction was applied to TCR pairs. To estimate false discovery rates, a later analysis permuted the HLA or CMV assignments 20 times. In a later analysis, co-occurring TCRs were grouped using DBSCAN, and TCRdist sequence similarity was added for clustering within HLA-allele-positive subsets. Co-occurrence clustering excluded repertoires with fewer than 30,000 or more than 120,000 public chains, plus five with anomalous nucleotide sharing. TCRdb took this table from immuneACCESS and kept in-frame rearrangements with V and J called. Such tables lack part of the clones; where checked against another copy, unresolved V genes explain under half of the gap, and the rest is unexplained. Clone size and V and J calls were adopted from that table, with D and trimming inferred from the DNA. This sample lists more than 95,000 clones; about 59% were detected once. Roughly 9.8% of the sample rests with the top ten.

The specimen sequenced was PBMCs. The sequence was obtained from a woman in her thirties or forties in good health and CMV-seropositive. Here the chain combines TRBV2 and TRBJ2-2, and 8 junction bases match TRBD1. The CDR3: CASTGQGNTGELFF. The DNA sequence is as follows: TGTGCCAGCACAGGACAGGGGAACACCGGGGAGCTGTTTTTT. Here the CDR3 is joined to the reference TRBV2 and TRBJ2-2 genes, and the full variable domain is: EPEVTQTPSHQVTQMGQEVILRCVPISNHLYFYWYRQILGQKVEFLVSFYNNEISEKSEIFDDQFSVERPDGSNFTLKIRSTKLEDSAMYFCASTGQGNTGELFFGEGSRLTVL.